This T cell receptor (beta chain) comes out of a study of cytomegalovirus exposure and HLA in healthy donors. Whole-study results and caveats: In a later analysis, an Asian-associated ancestry cluster reportedly showed fewer N-insertions than the approximately 670-donor mean.

With 4 bases removed from V and 2 bases from J, the gap between germline ends came to 16 bases. This CDR3 region has 16 residues. Germline V lookup: CDR1 SEHNR, CDR2 FQNEAQ (reference sequence). About this clone itself: Its matching antigen is unknown.

The primer mix had 60 Vbeta and 13 Jbeta primers. Generated by immunoSEQ multiplex PCR, the TCRdb table keeps only in-frame clones and is missing some. The sample lists around 210,000 clones, approximately 85% seen once, with about 0.22% in the top ten. The source of this sequence is a girl aged 2 to 9 in good health and CMV-seronegative. The gene calls are TRBV7-9 and TRBJ2-3; D ambiguous. The sample comprised PBMCs. CDR3 nucleotide sequence: TGTGCCAGCAGCTCCCCGTTGGGCAGGCTCACAGATACGCAGTATTTT. Translation gives CASSSPLGRLTDTQYF.